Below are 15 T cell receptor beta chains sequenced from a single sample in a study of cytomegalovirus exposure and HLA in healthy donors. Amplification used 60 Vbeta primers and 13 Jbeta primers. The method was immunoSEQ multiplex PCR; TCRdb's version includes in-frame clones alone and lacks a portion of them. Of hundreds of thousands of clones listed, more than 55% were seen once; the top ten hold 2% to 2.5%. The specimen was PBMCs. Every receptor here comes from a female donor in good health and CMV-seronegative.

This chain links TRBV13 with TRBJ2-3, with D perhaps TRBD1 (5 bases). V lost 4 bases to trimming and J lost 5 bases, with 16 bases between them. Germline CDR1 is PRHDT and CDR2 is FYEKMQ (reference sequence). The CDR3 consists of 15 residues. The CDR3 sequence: CASSSRAASGDTQYF. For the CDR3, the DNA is TGTGCCAGCAGCTCCAGGGCGGCCTCAGGAGATACGCAGTATTTT.

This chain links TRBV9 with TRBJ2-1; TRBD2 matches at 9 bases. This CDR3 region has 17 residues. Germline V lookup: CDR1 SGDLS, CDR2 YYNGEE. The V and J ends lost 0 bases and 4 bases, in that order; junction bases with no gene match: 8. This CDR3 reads CASSVGGSGSWYNEQFF. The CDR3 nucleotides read TGTGCCAGCAGCGTAGGAGGTAGCGGGAGCTGGTACAATGAGCAGTTCTTC.

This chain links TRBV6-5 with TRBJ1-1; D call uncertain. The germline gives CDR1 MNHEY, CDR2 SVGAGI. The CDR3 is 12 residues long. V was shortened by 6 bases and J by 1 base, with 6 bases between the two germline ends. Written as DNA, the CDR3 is TGTGCCAGCAGGCGGGAGAACACTGAAGCTTTCTTT. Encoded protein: CASRRENTEAFF.

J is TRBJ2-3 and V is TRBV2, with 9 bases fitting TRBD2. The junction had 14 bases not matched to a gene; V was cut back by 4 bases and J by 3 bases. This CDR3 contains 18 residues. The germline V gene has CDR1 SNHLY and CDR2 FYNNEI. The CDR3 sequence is CASSVGLGAGGRTDTQYF. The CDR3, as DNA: TGTGCCAGCAGTGTAGGCCTGGGGGCGGGAGGGAGGACAGATACGCAGTATTTT. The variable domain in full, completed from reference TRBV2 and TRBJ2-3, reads EPEVTQTPSHQVTQMGQEVILRCVPISNHLYFYWYRQILGQKVEFLVSFYNNEISEKSEIFDDQFSVERPDGSNFTLKIRSTKLEDSAMYFCASSVGLGAGGRTDTQYFGPGTRLTVL.

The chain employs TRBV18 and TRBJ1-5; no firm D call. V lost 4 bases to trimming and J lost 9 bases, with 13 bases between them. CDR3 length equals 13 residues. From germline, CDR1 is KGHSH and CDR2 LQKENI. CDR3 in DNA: TGTGCCAGCTCACTAGATCGATCAGGGCCCCAGCATTTT. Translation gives CASSLDRSGPQHF. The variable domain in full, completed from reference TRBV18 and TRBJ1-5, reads NAGVMQNPRHLVRRRGQEARLRCSPMKGHSHVYWYRQLPEEGLKFMVYLQKENIIDESGMPKERFSAEFPKEGPSILRIQQVVRGDSAAYFCASSLDRSGPQHFGDGTRLSIL.

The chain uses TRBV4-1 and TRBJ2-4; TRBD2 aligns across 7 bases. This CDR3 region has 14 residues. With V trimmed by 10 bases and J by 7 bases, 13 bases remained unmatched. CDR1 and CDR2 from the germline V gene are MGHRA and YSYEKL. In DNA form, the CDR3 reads TGCGCCACCGAGCCTGGGGGGGGATCGAACATTCAGTACTTC. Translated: CATEPGGGSNIQYF.

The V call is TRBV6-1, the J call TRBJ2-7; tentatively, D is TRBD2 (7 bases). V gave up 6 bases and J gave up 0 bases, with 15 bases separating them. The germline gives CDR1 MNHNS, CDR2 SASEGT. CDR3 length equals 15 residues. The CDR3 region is CASREGGTSSYEQYF. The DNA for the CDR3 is TGTGCCAGCAGGGAGGGAGGGACAAGCTCCTACGAGCAGTACTTC.

CDR3 DNA sequence: TGTGCCAGCAGCGCCAGAGGAAACGATGGCTACACCTTC. It translates to CASSARGNDGYTF. This chain links TRBV7-9 with TRBJ1-2; D is unresolved. This CDR3 region has 13 residues. The germline V gene has CDR1 SEHNR and CDR2 FQNEAQ (reference sequence). V dropped 5 bases and J dropped 6 bases, with 13 bases sitting between them.

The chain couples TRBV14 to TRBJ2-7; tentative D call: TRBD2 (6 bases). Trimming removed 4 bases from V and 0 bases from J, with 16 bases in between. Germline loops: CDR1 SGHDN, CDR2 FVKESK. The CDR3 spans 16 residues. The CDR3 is CASSPTRAGSSYEQYF. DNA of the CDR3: TGTGCCAGCAGCCCCACACGCGCGGGGAGCTCCTACGAGCAGTACTTC.

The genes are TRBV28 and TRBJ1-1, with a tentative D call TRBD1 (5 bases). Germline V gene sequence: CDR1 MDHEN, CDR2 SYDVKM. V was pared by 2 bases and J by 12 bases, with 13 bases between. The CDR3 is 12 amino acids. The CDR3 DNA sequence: TGTGCCAGCAGTTTACAGGGCAGGGCGACTTTCTTT. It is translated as CASSLQGRATFF.

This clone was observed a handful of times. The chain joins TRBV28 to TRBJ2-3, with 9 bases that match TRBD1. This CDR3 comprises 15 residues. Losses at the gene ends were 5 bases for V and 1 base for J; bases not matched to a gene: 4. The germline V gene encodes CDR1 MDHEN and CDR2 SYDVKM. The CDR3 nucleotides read TGTGCCAGCAGTCCACAGGGGGCGGGCACAGATACGCAGTATTTT. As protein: CASSPQGAGTDTQYF.

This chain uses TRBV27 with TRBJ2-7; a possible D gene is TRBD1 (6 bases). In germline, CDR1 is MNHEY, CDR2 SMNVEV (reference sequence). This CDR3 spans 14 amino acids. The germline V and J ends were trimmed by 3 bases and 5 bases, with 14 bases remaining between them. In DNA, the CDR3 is TGTGCCAGCAGTTTTGGGGCTAAGGGGGACGAGCAGTACTTC. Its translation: CASSFGAKGDEQYF.

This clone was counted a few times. CDR3 DNA: TGTGCCAGTAGTGACACAGGGGGTGCCCAGCCCCAGCATTTT. Protein sequence: CASSDTGGAQPQHF. This chain joins TRBV19 and TRBJ1-5; 8 nucleotides match TRBD1. Losses at the gene ends were 5 bases for V and 7 bases for J; bases not matched to a gene: 7. The CDR3 totals 14 residues. CDR1 and CDR2 (germline): LNHDA, SQIVND (reference sequence).

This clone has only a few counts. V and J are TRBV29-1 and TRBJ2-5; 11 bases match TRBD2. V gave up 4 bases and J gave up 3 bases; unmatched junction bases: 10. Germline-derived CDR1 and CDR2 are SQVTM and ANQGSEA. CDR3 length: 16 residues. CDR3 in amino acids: CSVGLRAGLAEETQYF. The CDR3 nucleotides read TGCAGCGTTGGTTTGCGAGCGGGACTAGCGGAAGAGACCCAGTACTTC.

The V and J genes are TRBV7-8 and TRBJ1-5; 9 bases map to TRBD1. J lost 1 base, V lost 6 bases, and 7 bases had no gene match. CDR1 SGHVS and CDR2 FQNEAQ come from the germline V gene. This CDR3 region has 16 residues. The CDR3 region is CASSQTGGGSNQPQHF. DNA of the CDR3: TGTGCCAGCAGTCAGACAGGGGGAGGGAGCAATCAGCCCCAGCATTTT.